Sequencing of this T cell receptor (beta chain) was carried out in a study of shared clonotypes between healthy human individuals. Produced via immunoSEQ multiplex PCR; TCRdb's table is partial and in-frame only. The sample gives about 2.1 million clones, 80% to 95% of which show up once; more than 1.5% is in the top ten. This clone came up once. Cells designated naive CD8 were CD45RO-negative and were positively selected for CCR7, with terminally differentiated effector memory CD45RA+ cells excluded. Caucasian adults residing in Nashville, Tennessee made up all the donors. This CDR3 is built from 18 residues. CDR1 and CDR2 (germline): SEHNR, FQNEAQ (reference sequence). J was trimmed by 6 bases and V by 6 bases; bases with no gene match: 14.

The chain recombines TRBV7-9 with TRBJ2-2, with TRBD2 matching over 12 bases. The sequenced sample consisted of naive CD8+ T cells from PBMCs. The sequence was collected from a man between 18 and 35 years old in good health. Some clones in this sample may be carry-over from other donors' samples. CDR3 protein: CASRLYETGTSGPGELFF. CDR3 bases: TGTGCCAGCAGGCTATATGAGACCGGGACTAGCGGGCCCGGGGAGCTGTTTTTT.